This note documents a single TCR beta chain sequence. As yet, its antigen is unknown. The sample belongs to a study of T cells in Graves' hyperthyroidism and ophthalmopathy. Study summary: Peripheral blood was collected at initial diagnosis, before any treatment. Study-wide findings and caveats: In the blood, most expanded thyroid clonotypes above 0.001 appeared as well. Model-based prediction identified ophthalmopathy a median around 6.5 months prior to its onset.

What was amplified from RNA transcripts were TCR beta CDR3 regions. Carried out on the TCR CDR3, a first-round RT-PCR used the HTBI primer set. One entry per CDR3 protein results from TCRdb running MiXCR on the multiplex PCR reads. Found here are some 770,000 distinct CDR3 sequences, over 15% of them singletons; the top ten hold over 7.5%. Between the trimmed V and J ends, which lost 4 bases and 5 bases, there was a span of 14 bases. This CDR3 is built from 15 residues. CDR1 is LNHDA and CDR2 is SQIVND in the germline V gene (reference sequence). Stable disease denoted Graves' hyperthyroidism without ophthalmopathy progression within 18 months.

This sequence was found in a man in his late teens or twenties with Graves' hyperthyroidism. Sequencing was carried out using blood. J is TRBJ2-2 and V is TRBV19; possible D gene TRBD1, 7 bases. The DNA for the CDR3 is TGTGCCAGTAGTAGTGGAGGGGGCCGGACCGGGGAGCTGTTTTTT. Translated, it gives CASSSGGGRTGELFF.